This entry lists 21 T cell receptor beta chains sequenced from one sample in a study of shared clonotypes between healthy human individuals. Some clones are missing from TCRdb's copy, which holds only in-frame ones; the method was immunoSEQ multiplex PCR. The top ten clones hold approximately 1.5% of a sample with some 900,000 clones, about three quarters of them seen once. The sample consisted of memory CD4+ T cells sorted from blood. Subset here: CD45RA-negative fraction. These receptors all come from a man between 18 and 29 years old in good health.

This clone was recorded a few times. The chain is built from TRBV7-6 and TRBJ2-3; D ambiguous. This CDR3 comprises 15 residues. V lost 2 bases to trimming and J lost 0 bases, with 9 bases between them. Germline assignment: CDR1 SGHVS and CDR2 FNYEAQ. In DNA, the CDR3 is TGTGCCAGCAGCTTAAGCCCCGCCAGCACAGATACGCAGTATTTT. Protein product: CASSLSPASTDTQYF.

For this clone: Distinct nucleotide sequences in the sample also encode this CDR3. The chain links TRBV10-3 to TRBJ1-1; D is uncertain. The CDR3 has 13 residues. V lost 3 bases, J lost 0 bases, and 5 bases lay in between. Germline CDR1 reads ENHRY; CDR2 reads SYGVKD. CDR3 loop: CAISDGMNTEAFF. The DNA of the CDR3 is TGTGCCATCAGTGATGGAATGAACACTGAAGCTTTCTTT.

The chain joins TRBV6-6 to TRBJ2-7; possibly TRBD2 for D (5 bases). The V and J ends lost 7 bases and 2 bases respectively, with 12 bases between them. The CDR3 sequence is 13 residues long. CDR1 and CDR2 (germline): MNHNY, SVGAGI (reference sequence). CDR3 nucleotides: TGTGCCAGCACGGGTGCGACTACCTACGAGCAGTACTTC. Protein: CASTGATTYEQYF.

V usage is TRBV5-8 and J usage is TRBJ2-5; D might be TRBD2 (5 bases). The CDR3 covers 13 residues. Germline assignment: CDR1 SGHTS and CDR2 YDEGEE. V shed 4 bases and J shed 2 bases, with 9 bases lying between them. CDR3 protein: CASSLGLQETQYF. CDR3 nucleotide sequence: TGTGCCAGCAGCCTCGGACTTCAAGAGACCCAGTACTTC. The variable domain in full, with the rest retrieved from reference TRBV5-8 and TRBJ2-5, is EAGVTQSPTHLIKTRGQQATLRCSPISGHTSVYWYQQALGLGLQFLLWYDEGEERNRGNFPPRFSGRQFPNYSSELNVNALELEDSALYLCASSLGLQETQYFGPGTRLLVL.

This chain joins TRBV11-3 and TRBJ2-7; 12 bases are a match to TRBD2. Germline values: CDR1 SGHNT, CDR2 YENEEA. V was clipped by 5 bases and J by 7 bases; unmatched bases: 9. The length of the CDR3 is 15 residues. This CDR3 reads CASSDVTSGSAEQYF. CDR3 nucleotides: TGTGCCAGCAGCGACGTGACTAGCGGGAGTGCGGAGCAGTACTTC.

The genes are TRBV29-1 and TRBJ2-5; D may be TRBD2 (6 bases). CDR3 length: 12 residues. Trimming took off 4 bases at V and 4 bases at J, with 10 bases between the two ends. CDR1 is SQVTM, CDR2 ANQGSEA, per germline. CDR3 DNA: TGCAGCGTTGTAAAGGGAGGAGAGACCCAGTACTTC. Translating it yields CSVVKGGETQYF.

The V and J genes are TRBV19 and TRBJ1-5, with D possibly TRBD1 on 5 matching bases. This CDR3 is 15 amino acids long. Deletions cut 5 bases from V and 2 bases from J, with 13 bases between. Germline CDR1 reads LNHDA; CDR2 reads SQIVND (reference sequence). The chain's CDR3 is CASSGTRGGNQPQHF. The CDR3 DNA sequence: TGTGCCAGTAGTGGGACTCGAGGGGGCAATCAGCCCCAGCATTTT.

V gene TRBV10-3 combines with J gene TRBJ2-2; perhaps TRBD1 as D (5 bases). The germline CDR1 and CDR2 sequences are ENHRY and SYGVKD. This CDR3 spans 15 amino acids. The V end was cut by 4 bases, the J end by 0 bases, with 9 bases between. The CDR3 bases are TGTGCCATCAGTGGGGGCAGAGCGAACACCGGGGAGCTGTTTTTT. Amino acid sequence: CAISGGRANTGELFF.

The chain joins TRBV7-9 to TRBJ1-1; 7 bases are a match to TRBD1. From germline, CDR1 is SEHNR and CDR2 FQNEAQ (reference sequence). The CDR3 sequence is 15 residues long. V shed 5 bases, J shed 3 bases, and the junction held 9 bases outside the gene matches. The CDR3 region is CASSHDRVGDTEAFF. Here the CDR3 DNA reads TGTGCCAGCAGCCACGACAGGGTAGGGGACACTGAAGCTTTCTTT.

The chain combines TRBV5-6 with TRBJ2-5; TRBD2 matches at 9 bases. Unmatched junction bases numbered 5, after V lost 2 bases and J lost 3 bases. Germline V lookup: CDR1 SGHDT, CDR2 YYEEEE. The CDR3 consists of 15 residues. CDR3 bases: TGTGCCAGCAGCTTTGGCGGGAGGGGTGAAGAGACCCAGTACTTC. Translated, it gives CASSFGGRGEETQYF.

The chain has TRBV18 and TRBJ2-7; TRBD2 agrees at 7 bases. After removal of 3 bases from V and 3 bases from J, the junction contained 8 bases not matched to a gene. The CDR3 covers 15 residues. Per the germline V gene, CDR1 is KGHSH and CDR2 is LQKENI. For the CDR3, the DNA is TGTGCCAGCTCACCGCCGGGACTACCAGGCTACGAGCAGTACTTC. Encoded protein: CASSPPGLPGYEQYF.

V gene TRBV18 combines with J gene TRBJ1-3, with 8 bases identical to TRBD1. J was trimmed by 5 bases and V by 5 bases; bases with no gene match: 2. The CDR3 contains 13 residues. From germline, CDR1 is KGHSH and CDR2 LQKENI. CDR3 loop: CASSTGGRNTIYF. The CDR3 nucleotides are TGTGCCAGCTCAACAGGGGGACGAAACACCATATATTTT. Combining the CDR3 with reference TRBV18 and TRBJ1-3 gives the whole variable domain NAGVMQNPRHLVRRRGQEARLRCSPMKGHSHVYWYRQLPEEGLKFMVYLQKENIIDESGMPKERFSAEFPKEGPSILRIQQVVRGDSAAYFCASSTGGRNTIYFGEGSWLTVV.

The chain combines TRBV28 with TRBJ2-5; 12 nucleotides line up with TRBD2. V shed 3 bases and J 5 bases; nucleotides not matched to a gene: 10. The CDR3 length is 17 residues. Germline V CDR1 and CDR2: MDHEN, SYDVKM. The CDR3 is CASSLMASGGARETQYF. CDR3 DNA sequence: TGTGCCAGCAGTTTGATGGCTAGCGGGGGGGCCCGGGAGACCCAGTACTTC.

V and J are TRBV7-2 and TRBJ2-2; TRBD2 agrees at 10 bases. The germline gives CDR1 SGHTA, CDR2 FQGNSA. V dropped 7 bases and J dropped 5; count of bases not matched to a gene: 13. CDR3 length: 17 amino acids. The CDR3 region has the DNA TGTGCCAGCACCCGAATGCCCAGCGGGAGGGGTACCGGGGAGCTGTTTTTT. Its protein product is CASTRMPSGRGTGELFF.

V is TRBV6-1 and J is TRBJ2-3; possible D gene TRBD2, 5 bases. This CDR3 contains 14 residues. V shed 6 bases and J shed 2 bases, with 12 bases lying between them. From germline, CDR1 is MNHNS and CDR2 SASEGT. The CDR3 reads CASSGNGYTDTQYF. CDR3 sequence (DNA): TGTGCCAGCAGCGGGAACGGCTACACAGATACGCAGTATTTT.

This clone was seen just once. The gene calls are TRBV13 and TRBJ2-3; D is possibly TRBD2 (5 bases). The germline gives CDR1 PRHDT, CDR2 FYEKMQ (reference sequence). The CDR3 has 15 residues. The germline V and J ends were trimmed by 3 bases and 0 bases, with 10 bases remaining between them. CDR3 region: CASSFFGGSTDTQYF. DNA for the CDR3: TGTGCCAGCAGCTTTTTTGGCGGGAGCACAGATACGCAGTATTTT.

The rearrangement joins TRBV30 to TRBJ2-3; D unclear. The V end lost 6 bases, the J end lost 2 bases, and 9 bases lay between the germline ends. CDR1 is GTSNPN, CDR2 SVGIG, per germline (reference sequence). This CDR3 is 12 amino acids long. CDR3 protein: CACSLITDTQYF. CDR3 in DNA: TGTGCCTGTTCACTTATCACAGATACGCAGTATTTT.

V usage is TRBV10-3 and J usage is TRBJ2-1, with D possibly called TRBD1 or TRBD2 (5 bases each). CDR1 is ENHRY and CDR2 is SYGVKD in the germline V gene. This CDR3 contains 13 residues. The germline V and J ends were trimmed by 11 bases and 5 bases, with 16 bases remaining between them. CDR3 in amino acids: CASGTDTNNEQFF. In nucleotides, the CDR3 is TGTGCCTCCGGGACGGACACCAACAATGAGCAGTTCTTC.

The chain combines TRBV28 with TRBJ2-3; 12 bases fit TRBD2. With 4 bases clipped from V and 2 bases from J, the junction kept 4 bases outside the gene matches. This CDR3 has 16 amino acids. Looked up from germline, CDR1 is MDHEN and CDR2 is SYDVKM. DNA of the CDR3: TGTGCCAGCAGTTCGACTAGCGGGGGCCCCACAGATACGCAGTATTTT. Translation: CASSSTSGGPTDTQYF.

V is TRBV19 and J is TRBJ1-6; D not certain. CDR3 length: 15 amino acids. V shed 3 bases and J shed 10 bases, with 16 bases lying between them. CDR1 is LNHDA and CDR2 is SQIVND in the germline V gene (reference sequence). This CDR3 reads CASSIVTFGISPLHF. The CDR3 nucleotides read TGTGCCAGTAGTATTGTTACCTTTGGGATCTCACCCCTCCACTTT.

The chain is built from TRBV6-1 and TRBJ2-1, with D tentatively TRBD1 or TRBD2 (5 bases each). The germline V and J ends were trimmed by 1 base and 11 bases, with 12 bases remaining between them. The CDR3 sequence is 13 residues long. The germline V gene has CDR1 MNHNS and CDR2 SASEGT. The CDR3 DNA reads TGTGCCAGCAGTGAAGTGACCGGGACCCAGCAGTTCTTC. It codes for CASSEVTGTQQFF.